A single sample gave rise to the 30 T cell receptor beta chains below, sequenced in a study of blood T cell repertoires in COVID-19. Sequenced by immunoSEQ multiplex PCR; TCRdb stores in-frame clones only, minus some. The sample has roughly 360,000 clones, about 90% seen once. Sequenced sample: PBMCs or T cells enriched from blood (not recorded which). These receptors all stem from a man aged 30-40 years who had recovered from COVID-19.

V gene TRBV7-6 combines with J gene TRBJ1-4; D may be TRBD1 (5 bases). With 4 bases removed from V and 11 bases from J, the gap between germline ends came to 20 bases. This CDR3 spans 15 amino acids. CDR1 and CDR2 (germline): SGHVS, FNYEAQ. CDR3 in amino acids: CASSSSGGIGEKLFF. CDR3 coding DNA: TGTGCCAGCAGCTCAAGCGGGGGGATTGGCGAGAAACTGTTTTTT.

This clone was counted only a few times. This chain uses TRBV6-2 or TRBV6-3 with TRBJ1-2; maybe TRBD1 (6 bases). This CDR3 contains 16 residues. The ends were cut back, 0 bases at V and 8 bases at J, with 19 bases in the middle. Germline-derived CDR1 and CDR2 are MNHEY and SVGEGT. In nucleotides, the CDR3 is TGTGCCAGCAGTTACTCATTCCCGGGACAATCCGAAGGCTACACCTTC. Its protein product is CASSYSFPGQSEGYTF.

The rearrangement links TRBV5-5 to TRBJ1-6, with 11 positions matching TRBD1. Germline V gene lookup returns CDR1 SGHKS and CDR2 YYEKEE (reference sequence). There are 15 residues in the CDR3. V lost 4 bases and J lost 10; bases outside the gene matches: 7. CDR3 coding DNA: TGTGCCAGCAGCCCTTCGGGACAGGGGGGCTCACCCCTCCACTTT. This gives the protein CASSPSGQGGSPLHF.

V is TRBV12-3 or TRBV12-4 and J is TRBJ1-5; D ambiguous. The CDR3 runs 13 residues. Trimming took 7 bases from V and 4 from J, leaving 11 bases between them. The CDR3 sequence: CASTGIGNQPQHF. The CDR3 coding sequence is TGTGCCAGCACCGGGATTGGGAATCAGCCCCAGCATTTT.

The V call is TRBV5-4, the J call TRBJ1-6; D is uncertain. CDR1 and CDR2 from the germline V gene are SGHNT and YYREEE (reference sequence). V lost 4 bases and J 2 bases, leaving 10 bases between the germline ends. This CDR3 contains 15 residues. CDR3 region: CASSVGGTYNSPLHF. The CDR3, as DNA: TGTGCCAGCAGCGTTGGAGGGACCTATAATTCACCCCTCCACTTT.

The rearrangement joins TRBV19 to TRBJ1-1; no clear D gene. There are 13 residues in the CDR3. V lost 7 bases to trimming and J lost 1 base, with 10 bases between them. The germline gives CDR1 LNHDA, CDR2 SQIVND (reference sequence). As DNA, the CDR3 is TGTGCCAGTAAGTTCCTCGGGAACACTGAAGCTTTCTTT. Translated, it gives CASKFLGNTEAFF. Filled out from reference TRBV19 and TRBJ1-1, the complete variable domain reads DGGITQSPKYLFRKEGQNVTLSCEQNLNHDAMYWYRQDPGQGLRLIYYSQIVNDFQKGDIAEGYSVSREKKESFPLTVTSAQKNPTAFYLCASKFLGNTEAFFGQGTRLTVV.

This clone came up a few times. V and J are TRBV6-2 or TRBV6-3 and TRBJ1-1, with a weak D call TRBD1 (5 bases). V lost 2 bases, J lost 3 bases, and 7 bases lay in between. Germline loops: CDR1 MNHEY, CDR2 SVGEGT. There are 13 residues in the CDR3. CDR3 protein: CASSYQGYTEAFF. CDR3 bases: TGTGCCAGCAGTTACCAGGGCTACACTGAAGCTTTCTTT.

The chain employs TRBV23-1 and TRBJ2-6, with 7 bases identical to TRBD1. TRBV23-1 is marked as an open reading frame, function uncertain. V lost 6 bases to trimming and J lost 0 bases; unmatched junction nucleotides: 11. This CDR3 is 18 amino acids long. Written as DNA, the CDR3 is TGCGCCAGCAGCCCACAGGACAGGCCCATCTCTGGGGCCAACGTCCTGACTTTC. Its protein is CASSPQDRPISGANVLTF.

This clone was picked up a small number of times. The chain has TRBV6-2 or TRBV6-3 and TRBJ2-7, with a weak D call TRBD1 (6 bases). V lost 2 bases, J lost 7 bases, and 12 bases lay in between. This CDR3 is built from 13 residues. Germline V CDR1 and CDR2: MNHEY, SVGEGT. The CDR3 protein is CASSYPGVGEQYF. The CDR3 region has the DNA TGTGCCAGCAGTTACCCAGGGGTCGGGGAGCAGTACTTC.

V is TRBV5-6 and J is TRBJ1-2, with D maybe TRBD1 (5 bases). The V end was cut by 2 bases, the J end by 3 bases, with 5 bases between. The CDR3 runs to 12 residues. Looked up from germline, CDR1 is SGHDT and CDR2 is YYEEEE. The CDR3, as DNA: TGTGCCAGCAGCTTAGGGGACTATGGCTACACCTTC. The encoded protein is CASSLGDYGYTF.

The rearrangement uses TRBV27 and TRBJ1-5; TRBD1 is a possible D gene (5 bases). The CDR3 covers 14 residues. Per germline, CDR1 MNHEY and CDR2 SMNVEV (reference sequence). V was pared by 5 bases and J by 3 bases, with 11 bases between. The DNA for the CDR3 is TGTGCCAGCAGTGGCTGGGGGGACAATCAGCCCCAGCATTTT. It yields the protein CASSGWGDNQPQHF.

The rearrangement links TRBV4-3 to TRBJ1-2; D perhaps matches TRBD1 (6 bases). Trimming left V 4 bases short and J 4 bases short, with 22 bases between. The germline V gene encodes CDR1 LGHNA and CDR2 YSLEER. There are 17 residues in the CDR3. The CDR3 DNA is TGCGCCAGCAGCCCCACCCGATCCCACAGGGATTTCTATGGCTACACCTTC. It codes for CASSPTRSHRDFYGYTF.

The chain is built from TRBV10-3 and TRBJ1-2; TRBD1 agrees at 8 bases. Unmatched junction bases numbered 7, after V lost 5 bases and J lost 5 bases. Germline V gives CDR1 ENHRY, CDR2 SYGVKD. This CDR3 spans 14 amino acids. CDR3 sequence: CAISILQGGYGYTF. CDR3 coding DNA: TGTGCCATCAGTATTTTACAGGGGGGATATGGCTACACCTTC.

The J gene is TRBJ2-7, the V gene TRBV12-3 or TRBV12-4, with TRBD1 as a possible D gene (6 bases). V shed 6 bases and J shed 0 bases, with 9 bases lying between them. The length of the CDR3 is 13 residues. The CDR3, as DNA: TGTGCCAGCAGGCCGGGACACTCCTACGAGCAGTACTTC. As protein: CASRPGHSYEQYF.

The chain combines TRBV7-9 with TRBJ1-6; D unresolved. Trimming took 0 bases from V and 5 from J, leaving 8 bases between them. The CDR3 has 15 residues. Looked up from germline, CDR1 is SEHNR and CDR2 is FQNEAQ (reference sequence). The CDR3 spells CASSLALSDNSPLHF. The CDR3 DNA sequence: TGTGCCAGCAGCTTAGCGCTAAGTGATAATTCACCCCTCCACTTT.

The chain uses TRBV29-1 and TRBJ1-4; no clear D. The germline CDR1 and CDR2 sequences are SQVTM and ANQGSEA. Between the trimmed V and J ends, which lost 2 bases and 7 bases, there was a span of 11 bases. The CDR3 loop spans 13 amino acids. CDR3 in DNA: TGCAGCGTTGAAATGGAGAGCGGTGAAAAACTGTTTTTT. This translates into CSVEMESGEKLFF.

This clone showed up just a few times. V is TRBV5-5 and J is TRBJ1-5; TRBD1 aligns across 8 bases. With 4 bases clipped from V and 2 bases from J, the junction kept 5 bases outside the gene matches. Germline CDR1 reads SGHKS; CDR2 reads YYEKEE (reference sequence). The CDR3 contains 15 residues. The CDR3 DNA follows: TGTGCCAGCAGCCTATTGACAGGGGGCAATCAGCCCCAGCATTTT. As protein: CASSLLTGGNQPQHF.

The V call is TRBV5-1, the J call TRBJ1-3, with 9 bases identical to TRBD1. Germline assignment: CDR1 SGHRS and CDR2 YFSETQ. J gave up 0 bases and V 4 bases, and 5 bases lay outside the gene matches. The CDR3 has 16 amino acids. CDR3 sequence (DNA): TGCGCCAGCAGCGGGGGACAGGGTACCTCTGGAAACACCATATATTTT. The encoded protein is CASSGGQGTSGNTIYF.

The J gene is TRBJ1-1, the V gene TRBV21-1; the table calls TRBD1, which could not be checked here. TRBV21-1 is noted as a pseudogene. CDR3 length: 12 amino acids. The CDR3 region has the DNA TGTGCCAGCAGCCAAATGAACACTGAAGCTTTCTTT. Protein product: CASSQMNTEAFF.

The CDR3 loop reads CASGLGSRGREQYF. In DNA, the CDR3 is TGTGCTAGTGGTCTAGGGAGCAGGGGGCGAGAGCAGTACTTC. The V gene is TRBV12-5, the J gene TRBJ2-7, with 8 bases aligning to TRBD1. This CDR3 is 14 amino acids long. Germline V gene sequence: CDR1 LGHNT, CDR2 FRNRAP. V was clipped by 5 bases and J by 7 bases; unmatched bases: 10. Using reference TRBV12-5 and TRBJ2-7 for the parts outside the CDR3, the full variable domain is DARVTQTPRHKVTEMGQEVTMRCQPILGHNTVFWYRQTMMQGLELLAYFRNRAPLDDSGMPKDRFSAEMPDATLATLKIQPSEPRDSAVYFCASGLGSRGREQYFGPGTRLTVT.

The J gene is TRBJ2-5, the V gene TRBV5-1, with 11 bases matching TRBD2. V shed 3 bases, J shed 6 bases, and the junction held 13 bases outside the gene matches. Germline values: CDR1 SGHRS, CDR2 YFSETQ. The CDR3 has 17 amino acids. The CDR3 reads CASSSLAIAGGQKTQYF. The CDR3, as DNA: TGCGCCAGCAGCTCCCTGGCCATAGCGGGGGGGCAGAAGACCCAGTACTTC.

CDR3 protein: CASSTGGNSPLHF. The CDR3 DNA is TGTGCCAGTAGCACAGGGGGAAATTCACCCCTCCACTTT. This rearrangement joins TRBV19 to TRBJ1-6, with 8 bases that match TRBD1. Germline-derived CDR1 and CDR2 are LNHDA and SQIVND (reference sequence). Germline trimming cut 6 bases from V and 7 bases from J; bases unmatched to any gene: 2. The CDR3 sequence is 13 residues long.

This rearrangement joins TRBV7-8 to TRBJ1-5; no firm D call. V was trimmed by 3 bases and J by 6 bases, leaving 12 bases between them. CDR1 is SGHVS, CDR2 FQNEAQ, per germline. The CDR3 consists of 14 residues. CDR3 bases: TGTGCCAGCAGCTTCGGGAGTTCTGGTCAGCCCCAGCATTTT. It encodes CASSFGSSGQPQHF.

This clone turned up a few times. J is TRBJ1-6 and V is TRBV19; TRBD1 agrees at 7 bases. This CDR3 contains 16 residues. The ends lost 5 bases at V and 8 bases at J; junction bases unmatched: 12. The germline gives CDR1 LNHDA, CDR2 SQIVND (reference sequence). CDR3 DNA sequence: TGTGCCAGTAGTTCCCTTCCCGGGACAGCTCATTCACCCCTCCACTTT. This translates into CASSSLPGTAHSPLHF.

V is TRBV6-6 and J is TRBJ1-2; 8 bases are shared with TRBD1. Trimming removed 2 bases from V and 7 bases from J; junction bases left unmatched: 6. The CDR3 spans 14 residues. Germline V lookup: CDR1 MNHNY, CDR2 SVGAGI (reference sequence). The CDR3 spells CASSYMQGALGYTF. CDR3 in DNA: TGTGCCAGCAGTTACATGCAGGGGGCACTTGGCTACACCTTC.

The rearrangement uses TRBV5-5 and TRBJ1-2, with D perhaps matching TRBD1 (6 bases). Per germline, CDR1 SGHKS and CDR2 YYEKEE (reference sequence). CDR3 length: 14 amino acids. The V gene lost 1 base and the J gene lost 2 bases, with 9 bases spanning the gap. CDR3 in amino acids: CASSLTGSNYGYTF. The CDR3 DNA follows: TGTGCCAGCAGCTTGACAGGGTCCAACTATGGCTACACCTTC.

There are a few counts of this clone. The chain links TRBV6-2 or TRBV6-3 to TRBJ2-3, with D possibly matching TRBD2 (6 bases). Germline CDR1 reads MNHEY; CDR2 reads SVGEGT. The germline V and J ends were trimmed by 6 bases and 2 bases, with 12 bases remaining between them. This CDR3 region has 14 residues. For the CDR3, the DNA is TGTGCCAGCAGCCTCGGGGGAATCACAGATACGCAGTATTTT. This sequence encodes CASSLGGITDTQYF.

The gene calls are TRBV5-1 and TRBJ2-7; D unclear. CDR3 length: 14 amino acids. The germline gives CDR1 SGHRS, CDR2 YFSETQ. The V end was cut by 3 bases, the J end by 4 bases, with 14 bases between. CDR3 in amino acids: CASSSNKPAYEQYF. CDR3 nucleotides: TGCGCCAGCAGCTCTAATAAACCTGCTTACGAGCAGTACTTC. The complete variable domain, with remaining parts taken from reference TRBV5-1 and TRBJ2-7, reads KAGVTQTPRYLIKTRGQQVTLSCSPISGHRSVSWYQQTPGQGLQFLFEYFSETQRNKGNFPGRFSGRQFSNSRSEMNVSTLELGDSALYLCASSSNKPAYEQYFGPGTRLTVT.

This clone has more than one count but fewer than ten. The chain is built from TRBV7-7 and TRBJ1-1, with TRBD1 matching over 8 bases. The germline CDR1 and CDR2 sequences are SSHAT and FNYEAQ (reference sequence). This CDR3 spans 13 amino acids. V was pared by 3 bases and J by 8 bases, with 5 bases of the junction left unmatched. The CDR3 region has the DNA TGTGCCAGCAGCTTTAGGGCAGGGGGCGAAGCTTTCTTT. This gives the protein CASSFRAGGEAFF.

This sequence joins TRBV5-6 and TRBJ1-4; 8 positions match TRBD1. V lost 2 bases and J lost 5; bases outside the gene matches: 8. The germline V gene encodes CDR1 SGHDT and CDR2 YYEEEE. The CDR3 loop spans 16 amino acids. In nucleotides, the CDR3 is TGTGCCAGCAGCTTCGTAGGACAGGGCAAGAATGAAAAACTGTTTTTT. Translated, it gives CASSFVGQGKNEKLFF.